This passage covers 27 T cell receptor beta chains from one sample sequenced in a study of radiation and T cells in renal cell carcinoma (dated by TCRdb to the early 2020s). The sample's time point label, decoded: baseline pretreatment blood. This sample's treatment or condition label indicates: 15 Gy SBRT to primary tumor, nephrectomy 4 weeks later. Library generation was performed with the immunoSEQ multiplex PCR assay. The source is immuneACCESS, and TCRdb retained only in-frame sequences with V and J called. Part of the clones is not carried over; for the studies checked, unresolved V genes explain less than half of this, and the remainder is unexplained. Here the sample has 120,000 to 150,000 clones; roughly nine tenths occur a single time. Roughly 4% of the sample comes from the top ten. The source was blood, collected from a patient whose treatment included radiotherapy and nephrectomy. The receptors were gathered from a woman in her 70s with renal cell carcinoma.

J is TRBJ1-2 and V is TRBV4-1, with D possibly matching TRBD1 (6 bases). Trimming cost V 4 bases and J 4 bases, with 13 bases left between them. The V gene's germline CDR1 is MGHRA and CDR2 YSYEKL. The CDR3 has 14 residues. The CDR3 sequence is CASSLLGGAYGYTF. The CDR3 DNA sequence: TGCGCCAGCAGCCTCCTTGGGGGGGCCTATGGCTACACCTTC.

This clone has just one count. The gene calls are TRBV7-2 and TRBJ2-3; D remains unclear. This CDR3 comprises 13 residues. Germline V gene lookup returns CDR1 SGHTA and CDR2 FQGNSA. V lost 1 base and J 1 base, leaving 3 bases between the germline ends. Written as DNA, the CDR3 is TGTGCCAGCAGCTTAGGTCGCACAGATACGCAGTATTTT. This sequence encodes CASSLGRTDTQYF.

This chain joins TRBV12-5 and TRBJ2-3, with unresolved D. In germline, CDR1 is LGHNT, CDR2 FRNRAP. V lost 0 bases to trimming and J lost 1 base, with 17 bases between them. This CDR3 spans 18 amino acids. CDR3 loop: CASGLVHDFLDGTDTQYF. The CDR3 nucleotides read TGTGCTAGTGGTTTGGTACACGATTTTCTGGACGGCACAGATACGCAGTATTTT.

The J gene is TRBJ2-7, the V gene TRBV11-3; unclear D gene. V was cut by 4 bases and J by 2 bases, with 9 bases left in between. CDR1 and CDR2 from the germline V gene are SGHNT and YENEEA. This CDR3 comprises 13 residues. The CDR3 is CASSSGLPYEQYF. CDR3 DNA: TGTGCCAGCAGCTCAGGTTTACCCTACGAGCAGTACTTC.

This clone was observed once. The V call is TRBV7-2, the J call TRBJ1-6; 7 nucleotides align to TRBD1. The CDR3 extends over 15 amino acids. Germline V gene sequence: CDR1 SGHTA, CDR2 FQGNSA. The V segment lost 6 bases and the J segment 6 bases; nucleotides outside the gene matches: 8. As DNA, the CDR3 is TGTGCCAGCAGTCGGACGGGACAGAGTAATTCACCCCTCCACTTT. Amino acid sequence: CASSRTGQSNSPLHF. Full variable domain (remainder filled in from reference TRBV7-2 and TRBJ1-6): GAGVSQSPSNKVTEKGKDVELRCDPISGHTALYWYRQSLGQGLEFLIYFQGNSAPDKSGLPSDRFSAERTGGSVSTLTIQRTQQEDSAVYLCASSRTGQSNSPLHFGNGTRLTVT.

The chain couples TRBV19 to TRBJ2-2; D call uncertain. This CDR3 has 12 residues. Germline CDR1 is LNHDA and CDR2 is SQIVND (reference sequence). The V gene lost 10 bases and the J gene lost 1 base, with 7 bases spanning the gap. This chain's CDR3 is CATQVNTGELFF. CDR3 coding DNA: TGTGCCACCCAGGTGAACACCGGGGAGCTGTTTTTT.

The CDR3 DNA sequence: TGTGCCACCAGCTTTCGGCGGGAGACCCAGTACTTC. Protein: CATSFRRETQYF. This sequence joins TRBV15 and TRBJ2-5; D gene uncertain. Germline-derived CDR1 and CDR2 are LNHNV and YYDKDF (reference sequence). The CDR3 contains 12 residues. Trimming cost V 5 bases and J 5 bases, with 9 bases left between them.

For this clone: Other DNA sequences from this sample encode an identical CDR3 as well. The chain is built from TRBV6-1 and TRBJ2-5; D possibly corresponds to TRBD2 (5 bases). CDR1 is MNHNS, CDR2 SASEGT, per germline. The CDR3 contains 12 residues. V was trimmed by 6 bases and J by 1 base, leaving 6 bases between them. CDR3 nucleotides: TGTGCCAGCAGGCTAGCCCAAGAGACCCAGTACTTC. Translated: CASRLAQETQYF.

The chain couples TRBV28 to TRBJ2-3, with 10 bases identical to TRBD1. Looked up from germline, CDR1 is MDHEN and CDR2 is SYDVKM. Unmatched junction bases numbered 3, after V lost 1 base and J lost 2 bases. The CDR3 covers 16 residues. The CDR3 DNA reads TGTGCCAGCAGTTTATTAGGGACAGGGGACACAGATACGCAGTATTTT. It specifies CASSLLGTGDTDTQYF.

In the case of this clone: Other DNA sequences of this sample code for an identical CDR3. CDR3 residues: CASSGPGPSSYNEQFF. The DNA of the CDR3 is TGTGCCAGCAGCGGTCCGGGACCGAGCTCCTACAATGAGCAGTTCTTC. The rearrangement links TRBV5-6 to TRBJ2-1; D possibly matches TRBD1 or TRBD2 (5 bases each). Trimming removed 4 bases from V and 0 bases from J, with 14 bases in between. This CDR3 has 16 amino acids. The germline CDR1 and CDR2 sequences are SGHDT and YYEEEE.

The chain has TRBV10-3 and TRBJ2-3, with D possibly called TRBD1 or TRBD2 (5 bases each). The ends were cut back, 5 bases at V and 4 bases at J, with 16 bases in the middle. CDR1 ENHRY and CDR2 SYGVKD come from the germline V gene. The length of the CDR3 is 15 residues. The CDR3 DNA reads as TGTGCCATCAGTCTCGCCGGGCAGGGAGCAGATACGCAGTATTTT. It codes for CAISLAGQGADTQYF.

The chain has TRBV5-1 and TRBJ2-5; D unclear. There are 12 residues in the CDR3. Germline CDR1 reads SGHRS; CDR2 reads YFSETQ. V was shortened by 4 bases and J by 5 bases, with 9 bases between the two germline ends. CDR3 in amino acids: CASSPGVETQYF. CDR3 nucleotides: TGCGCCAGCAGCCCTGGCGTCGAGACCCAGTACTTC.

The chain couples TRBV28 to TRBJ2-7; 15 bases line up with TRBD2. The CDR3 has 17 amino acids. Germline CDR1 and CDR2: MDHEN and SYDVKM. The V gene end was trimmed by 6 bases and the J gene end by 1 base; junction bases not matched to a gene: 7. CDR3 sequence reads: CASSWRGLAGGSYEQYF. Here the CDR3 DNA reads TGTGCCAGCAGCTGGCGGGGACTAGCGGGGGGATCCTACGAGCAGTACTTC.

This sequence joins TRBV30 and TRBJ1-1; possible D gene TRBD1, 6 bases. Trimming took off 5 bases at V and 0 bases at J, with 13 bases between the two ends. Germline CDR1 reads GTSNPN; CDR2 reads SVGIG (reference sequence). The length of the CDR3 is 14 residues. The CDR3 sequence: CAWEGHLLNTEAFF. The CDR3 DNA reads as TGTGCCTGGGAGGGACACCTACTGAACACTGAAGCTTTCTTT.

J is TRBJ1-2 and V is TRBV5-4; D unresolved. V shed 0 bases and J shed 7 bases, with 13 bases lying between them. This CDR3 spans 14 amino acids. Germline V gives CDR1 SGHNT, CDR2 YYREEE (reference sequence). The CDR3 region has the DNA TGTGCCAGCAGCTTGGAAGTGGTGGGGTCTGGCTACACCTTC. This codes for CASSLEVVGSGYTF.

The chain has TRBV7-8 and TRBJ2-5; 12 nucleotides line up with TRBD2. V shed 2 bases, J shed 5 bases, and the junction held 6 bases outside the gene matches. Germline-derived CDR1 and CDR2 are SGHVS and FQNEAQ. CDR3 length: 16 residues. The CDR3 here is CASSLLAGGPGETQYF. CDR3 in DNA: TGTGCCAGCAGCTTACTAGCGGGGGGGCCGGGGGAGACCCAGTACTTC. The full variable domain, its missing parts supplied by reference TRBV7-8 and TRBJ2-5, is GAGVSQSPRYKVAKRGQDVALRCDPISGHVSLFWYQQALGQGPEFLTYFQNEAQLDKSGLPSDRFFAERPEGSVSTLKIQRTQQEDSAVYLCASSLLAGGPGETQYFGPGTRLLVL.

The chain combines TRBV7-2 with TRBJ2-1; no clear D gene. The V and J ends lost 2 bases and 4 bases respectively, with 3 bases between them. Germline lookup yields CDR1 SGHTA and CDR2 FQGNSA. This CDR3 is 12 amino acids long. CDR3 loop: CASSLTYNEQFF. DNA for the CDR3: TGTGCCAGCAGCTTAACTTACAATGAGCAGTTCTTC.

This chain's CDR3 is CASSQDRGALNTEAFF. In DNA form, the CDR3 reads TGTGCCAGCAGCCAAGATCGAGGGGCCTTGAACACTGAAGCTTTCTTT. The genes are TRBV14 and TRBJ1-1, with TRBD1 as a possible D gene (5 bases). Germline-derived CDR1 and CDR2 are SGHDN and FVKESK. The CDR3 sequence is 16 residues long. Trimming took 0 bases from V and 0 from J, leaving 11 bases between them.

The J gene is TRBJ1-5, the V gene TRBV7-2; 7 bases line up with TRBD1. Trimming removed 2 bases from V and 3 bases from J; junction bases left unmatched: 4. CDR3 length: 15 residues. CDR1 and CDR2 (germline): SGHTA, FQGNSA. CDR3 in DNA: TGTGCCAGCAGCTTAAGGGGGCAGATCAATCAGCCCCAGCATTTT. It is translated as CASSLRGQINQPQHF. The complete variable domain, with remaining parts taken from reference TRBV7-2 and TRBJ1-5, reads GAGVSQSPSNKVTEKGKDVELRCDPISGHTALYWYRQSLGQGLEFLIYFQGNSAPDKSGLPSDRFSAERTGGSVSTLTIQRTQQEDSAVYLCASSLRGQINQPQHFGDGTRLSIL.

About this clone: Other DNA sequences within the sample encode an identical CDR3. The chain uses TRBV11-1 and TRBJ2-7; D might be TRBD2 (5 bases). Trimming pared 3 bases from V and 0 bases from J, leaving 9 bases between. This CDR3 has 14 residues. CDR1 and CDR2 (germline): SGHAT, FQDESV (reference sequence). CDR3 residues: CASSFEGSSYEQYF. DNA for the CDR3: TGTGCCAGCAGCTTCGAGGGAAGCTCCTACGAGCAGTACTTC.

The chain combines TRBV7-9 with TRBJ2-5; D gene unclear. This CDR3 has 13 amino acids. CDR1 and CDR2 from the germline V gene are SEHNR and FQNEAQ (reference sequence). The V and J ends lost 1 base and 1 base respectively, with 4 bases between them. DNA for the CDR3: TGTGCCAGCAGCTTAGTAACCCAAGAGACCCAGTACTTC. Translation gives CASSLVTQETQYF.

The V call is TRBV5-1, the J call TRBJ1-2; D gene unclear. This CDR3 has 14 amino acids. CDR1 and CDR2 (germline): SGHRS, YFSETQ. V dropped 0 bases and J dropped 7 bases, with 13 bases sitting between them. CDR3 protein: CASSLVRGPRGYTF. CDR3 sequence (DNA): TGCGCCAGCAGCTTGGTTCGTGGGCCCCGTGGCTACACCTTC.

In DNA form, the CDR3 reads TGTGCCATCAGTGAGCTTGGGGGGCCCCTCCACTTT. Encoded protein: CAISELGGPLHF. This chain uses TRBV10-3 with TRBJ1-6; perhaps TRBD1 as D (5 bases). This CDR3 contains 12 residues. Trimming cost V 2 bases and J 13 bases, with 9 bases left between them. Looked up from germline, CDR1 is ENHRY and CDR2 is SYGVKD.

The chain combines TRBV15 with TRBJ1-2, with 8 positions matching TRBD1. Trimming cost V 2 bases and J 2 bases; bases outside gene matches: 4. The CDR3 covers 15 residues. From germline, CDR1 is LNHNV and CDR2 YYDKDF (reference sequence). The CDR3 spells CATSRSGTGNYGYTF. In DNA, the CDR3 is TGTGCCACCAGCAGATCGGGGACAGGAAACTATGGCTACACCTTC.

The CDR3 here is CASSSTAIEQFF. In nucleotides, the CDR3 is TGTGCCAGCAGCTCGACTGCAATTGAGCAGTTCTTC. V gene TRBV7-9 combines with J gene TRBJ2-1; D is unresolved. This CDR3 contains 12 residues. CDR1 and CDR2 from the germline V gene are SEHNR and FQNEAQ (reference sequence). The germline V and J ends were trimmed by 4 bases and 9 bases, with 10 bases remaining between them.

V usage is TRBV18 and J usage is TRBJ2-7, with 7 bases lining up with TRBD2. V lost 0 bases, J lost 2 bases, and 7 bases stayed unmatched. Germline V gene sequence: CDR1 KGHSH, CDR2 LQKENI. This CDR3 has 16 amino acids. CDR3 coding DNA: TGTGCCAGCTCACCACCAGGTCGGCTAGCGGCCTACGAGCAGTACTTC. It is translated as CASSPPGRLAAYEQYF.

The chain links TRBV6-1 to TRBJ1-1, with 9 bases lining up with TRBD1. CDR1 and CDR2 from the germline V gene are MNHNS and SASEGT. V lost 4 bases and J lost 3; bases outside the gene matches: 3. The CDR3 runs 14 residues. The CDR3 reads CASSVTGGDTEAFF. CDR3 sequence (DNA): TGTGCCAGCAGTGTGACAGGGGGGGACACTGAAGCTTTCTTT.